The T cell receptor (beta chain) described here comes from a study of blood T cell repertoires in COVID-19. The recovered donors of Cohort 3 showed two negative PCRs, clearance, or symptom resolution. The repertoire was sequenced with immunoSEQ multiplex PCR; TCRdb's copy has only in-frame clones and lacks some. There are 250,000 to 350,000 clones in the sample; over 75% occur only once, and around 0.9% lies in the top ten. Germline V gene data show CDR1 as SGHNT and CDR2 as YYREEE (reference sequence). The V and J ends lost 0 bases and 8 bases, in that order; junction bases with no gene match: 8. There are 15 residues in the CDR3.

This clonotype was sampled from a woman in her twenties or thirties who had recovered from COVID-19. V gene TRBV5-4 combines with J gene TRBJ2-7; 10 positions match TRBD2. The sequencing input was PBMCs or T cells enriched from blood (not recorded which). The CDR3 region has the DNA TGTGCCAGCAGCTTGGATGCTAGCGGGAGTAGCAAGCAGTACTTC. Amino acid sequence: CASSLDASGSSKQYF.